This TCR beta chain appears in the sequencing data of a study of naive and memory T cell subsets (dated by TCRdb to the late 2010s). For the wider study: Sorted naive and memory T cell subsets from peripheral blood were analyzed in the study using a UMI-based, open-source pipeline for TCR alpha and beta sequencing. RNA was DNase-treated and reverse transcribed with TCR constant-region primers, mostly using SuperScript III. IgG serology results and the functional CMV T cell responses were in complete agreement. The study at large found these results: Gini index rose and Shannon and inverse Simpson diversity fell from naive through CM, EM and EMRA in both CD4 and CD8 cells. A clonotype was defined as a single alpha or beta chain sequence rather than as a paired alpha/beta receptor. Once error correction was done, more than 90% of naive TCR sequences showed up just once, which made the naive abundance distributions much steeper than those of the memory subsets. The abundance of TCRs followed a power law with an exponent that differed between naive and memory subsets yet stayed consistent across the three individuals. The repertoire findings for the naive and memory subsets could not be validated against a ground truth, as none was available. RNA-based TCR counts may be affected by expression changes linked to T cell activation and differentiation.

This clonotype is categorized as medium-sized (0.01 to 0.1%). There is no known antigen for this receptor. No much larger clone exists at a distance of one base, and base qualities are not known. Library preparation was by UMI-ligation and nested PCR. To cover both TRBC1 and TRBC2, the beta constant-region primer consisted of an equimolar mix of two oligonucleotides. The ligated cDNA went through four rounds of PCR with nested alpha and beta constant-region primers together with the SP2 primer. A single-stranded oligonucleotide bearing the SP2 primer plus a 12-nucleotide UMI was ligated onto the 3' end of the cDNA by T4 RNA ligase 1. The ligation reaction was kept at 16 degrees C for 20-24 hours. PCR2 was typically run as a SYBR Green qPCR and stopped at a predetermined threshold to prevent over-amplification. Every purification after the first one was done using Agencourt AMPure XP magnetic beads. Libraries were quantified by Qubit and checked on a TapeStation, with a main peak expected near 650 bp. Pooled libraries were sequenced on an Illumina MiSeq with v2 2x251 paired-end kits, typically giving about 0.85-2 million reads per sample. Each sample's library went into the pool at approximately 4.2 nM, and about 5-8% PhiX was added to help with cluster recognition. The published analysis was carried out like this. Decombinator assigned V and J genes to Demultiplexor-processed FASTQ reads by tag matching, allowing a single base-pair mismatch. UMIs were used by Collapsinator to correct both sequencing errors and frequency errors arising from PCR heterogeneity. TCRs were translated and CDR3s were extracted from the conserved cysteine to the FGXG phenylalanine by CDR3Translator, with non-productive sequences being flagged. Gini, Shannon entropy and inverse Simpson indices were calculated on repertoires subsampled to equal numbers of UMI-defined TCRs. Clonotype abundance distributions were fitted to a power law by maximum likelihood within the linear range. When run on a single naive CD8 sample, MIGEC and the pipeline yielded similar UMI counts, similar unique TCR numbers and similar clonal distributions. The repertoires were searched for about 7,000 CMV-associated CDR3 sequences that had been compiled from VDJdb and a published dataset. The public reads were quality trimmed at Q25 with fastp and then assembled into clones with MiXCR by TCRdb, keeping productive beta chains. Rows with a matching CDR3 protein are joined into one entry that keeps the most common DNA and genes. TCRdb, not the original authors, processed these V and J calls. Present in this sample are about 3,000 distinct CDR3 sequences, over 4.5% of which were seen just once. Around a third of the sample goes to the ten largest clones.

Separate amplification of TCR alpha and beta chain libraries was performed from the second PCR step onward. To determine each donor's CMV status, fresh PBMCs were stimulated overnight with CMV viral lysate, and IFNgamma production from CD4+ T cells was then assessed. CD4 T cells were positively selected with Miltenyi beads, followed by positive selection of CD8 T cells from the CD4-negative fraction. Cells were stained for CD3, CD4, CD8, CD45RA, CD27 and a live/dead dye and were sorted on a BD Aria II into four subsets based on CD45RA and CD27. The sorting gate for effector memory cells was CD45RA-CD27-, and the sorting gate for EMRA cells was CD45RA+CD27-. A few healthy volunteers provided blood, and the blood of each volunteer was split into CD4 and CD8 T cells and then into four differentiation subsets. Approximately 130 ml of peripheral blood was drawn per donor, and PBMC were isolated by Ficoll-Paque PLUS density-gradient centrifugation. The sorted cells were lysed in RLT buffer, after which RNA was extracted using a Qiagen RNeasy kit and kept at -80 degrees C.

Trimming removed 0 bases from V and 11 bases from J, leaving 8 bases between the germline ends. From a lookup of the germline V gene, CDR1 and CDR2 are MGHRA and YSYEKL. From its cysteine to its phenylalanine, the CDR3 spans 11 amino acids. Of all the DNA, just the CDR3 is kept, 33 bases in frame from base 1. The sequenced material came from CD4+ TEMRA cells from blood. The sample's cell subset or site label is to be understood as: effector memory re-expressing CD45RA, CD45RA+ CD27-. This receptor was identified in a human donor in good health. The sequence joins TRBV4-1 to TRBJ2-7; the D gene cannot be named for sure. The bases are TGCGCCAGCAGCCAAGACGGCCCAAAGTACTTC. This is translated as CASSQDGPKYF.